This TCR beta chain appears in the sequencing data of a study of CD8+ T cells in alopecia areata. Peripheral blood samples and lesional scalp punch biopsies were obtained from alopecia areata patients. RNA extraction and reverse transcription yielded cDNA as sequencing template. Only in-frame clones appear in the TCRdb table, and some are missing; sequencing was by immunoSEQ multiplex PCR. The sample lists 170,000 or so clones, roughly 60% seen once, with 1.5% to 2% in the top ten. Whole-study findings and limits: In scalp samples, resident alphabeta T cells of normal skin are also sequenced. Patients showed less clear TCR sequence sharing than mice, possibly partly because of HLA diversity. Higher clonality and more expanded CD8+ clones appeared in lesional than normal scalp.

A word on this clone: The antigen is undetermined.

V dropped 5 bases and J dropped 0 bases, with 8 bases sitting between them. CDR3 length equals 15 residues. Germline V gives CDR1 SEHNR, CDR2 FQNEAQ (reference sequence). The source material was CD4+ T cells sorted from blood, sampled at week 0. This sequence joins TRBV7-9 and TRBJ2-6; D is unclear. The origin of this receptor is a human donor with alopecia areata. In DNA, the CDR3 is TGTGCCAGCAGCGACTGGGGCTCTGGGGCCAACGTCCTGACTTTC. Translating gives CASSDWGSGANVLTF.